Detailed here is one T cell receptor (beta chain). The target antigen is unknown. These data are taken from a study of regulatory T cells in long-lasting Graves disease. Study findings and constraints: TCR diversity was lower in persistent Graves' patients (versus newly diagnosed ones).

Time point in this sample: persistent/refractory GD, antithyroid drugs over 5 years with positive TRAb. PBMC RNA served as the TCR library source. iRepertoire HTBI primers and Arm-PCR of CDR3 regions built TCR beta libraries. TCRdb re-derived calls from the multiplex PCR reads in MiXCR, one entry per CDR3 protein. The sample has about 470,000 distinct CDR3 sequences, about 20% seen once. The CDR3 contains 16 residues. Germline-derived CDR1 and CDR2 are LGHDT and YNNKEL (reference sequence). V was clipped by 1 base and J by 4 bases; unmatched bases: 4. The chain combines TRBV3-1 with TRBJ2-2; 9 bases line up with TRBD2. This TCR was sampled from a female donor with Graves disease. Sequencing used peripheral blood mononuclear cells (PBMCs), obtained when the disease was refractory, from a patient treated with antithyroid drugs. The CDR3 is CASSQVLAGSTGELFF. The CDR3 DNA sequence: TGTGCCAGCAGCCAAGTTCTAGCGGGATCCACCGGGGAGCTGTTTTTT.